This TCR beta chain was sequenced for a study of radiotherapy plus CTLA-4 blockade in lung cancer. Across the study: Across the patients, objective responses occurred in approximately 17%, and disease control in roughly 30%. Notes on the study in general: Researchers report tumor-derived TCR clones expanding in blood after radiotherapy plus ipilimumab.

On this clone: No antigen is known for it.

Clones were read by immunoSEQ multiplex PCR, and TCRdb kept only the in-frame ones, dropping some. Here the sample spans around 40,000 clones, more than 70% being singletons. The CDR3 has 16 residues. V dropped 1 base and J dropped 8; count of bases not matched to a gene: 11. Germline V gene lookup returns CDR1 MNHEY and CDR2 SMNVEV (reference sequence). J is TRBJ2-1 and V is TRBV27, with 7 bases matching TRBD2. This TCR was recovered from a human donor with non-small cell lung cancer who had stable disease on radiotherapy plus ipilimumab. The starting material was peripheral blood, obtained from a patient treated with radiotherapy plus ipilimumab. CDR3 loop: CASSLFAGEGIDEQFF. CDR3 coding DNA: TGTGCCAGCAGTTTATTTGCGGGAGAGGGTATCGATGAGCAGTTCTTC.